This TCR beta chain was recovered during a study of cytomegalovirus exposure and HLA in healthy donors. Looking at the study overall: Counted in an early data release were approximately 80 million unique TCRs from HLA-typed donors.

This CDR3 region has 14 residues. CDR1 is SGHAT, CDR2 FQNNGV, per germline. PCR involved 60 Vbeta and 13 Jbeta primers. TCRdb's copy holds only in-frame clones and misses some; the assay was immunoSEQ multiplex PCR. Found here are 200,000 or so clones, roughly 80% of them singletons; the top ten hold approximately 6.5%. About this clone itself: Its antigen is as yet unknown.

Study-level points and caveats: In all likelihood, a cluster of highly shared sequence variants was a sequencing artifact.

The sequencing input was PBMCs. J is TRBJ2-5 and V is TRBV11-2; 7 bases map to TRBD1. The DNA end favors TRBJ2-7, so the J call may be wrong. The sequence was collected from a woman aged 45-59 years in good health and CMV-seropositive. CDR3 in DNA: TGTGCCAGCAGCTTAAGCAGGGGGTCCAACGAGCAGTACTTC. Its translation: CASSLSRGSNEQYF.